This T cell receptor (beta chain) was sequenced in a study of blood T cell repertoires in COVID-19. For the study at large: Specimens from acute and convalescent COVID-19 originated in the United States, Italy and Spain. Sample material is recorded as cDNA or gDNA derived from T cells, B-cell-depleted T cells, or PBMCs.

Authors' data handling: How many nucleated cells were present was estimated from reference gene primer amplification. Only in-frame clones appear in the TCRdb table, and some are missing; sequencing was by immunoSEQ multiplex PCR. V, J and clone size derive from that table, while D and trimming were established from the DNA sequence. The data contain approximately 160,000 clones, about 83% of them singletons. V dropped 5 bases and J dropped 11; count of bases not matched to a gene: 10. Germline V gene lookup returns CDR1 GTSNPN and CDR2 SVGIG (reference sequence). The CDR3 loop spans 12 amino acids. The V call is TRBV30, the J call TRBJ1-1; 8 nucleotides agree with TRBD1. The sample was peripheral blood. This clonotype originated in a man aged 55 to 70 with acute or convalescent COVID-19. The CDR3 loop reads CAWGRGPVRAFF. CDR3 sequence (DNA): TGTGCCTGGGGCAGGGGGCCCGTTCGTGCTTTCTTT.